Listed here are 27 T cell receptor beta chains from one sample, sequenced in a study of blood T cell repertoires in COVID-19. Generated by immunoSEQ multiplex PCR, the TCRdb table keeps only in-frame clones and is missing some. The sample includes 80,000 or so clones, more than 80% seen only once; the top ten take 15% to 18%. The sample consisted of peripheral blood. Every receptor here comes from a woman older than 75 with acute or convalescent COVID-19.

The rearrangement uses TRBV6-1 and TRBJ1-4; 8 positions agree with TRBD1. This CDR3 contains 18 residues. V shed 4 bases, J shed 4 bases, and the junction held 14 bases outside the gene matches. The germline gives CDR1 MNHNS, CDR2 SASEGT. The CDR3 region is CASSVTRRGQVHNEKLFF. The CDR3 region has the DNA TGTGCCAGCAGTGTCACTCGAAGGGGACAGGTTCATAATGAAAAACTGTTTTTT.

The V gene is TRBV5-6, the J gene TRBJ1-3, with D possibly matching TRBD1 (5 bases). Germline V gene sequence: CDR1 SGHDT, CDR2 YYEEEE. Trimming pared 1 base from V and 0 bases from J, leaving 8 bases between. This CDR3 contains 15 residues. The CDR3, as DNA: TGTGCCAGCAGCTTGTCGGGGGTCTCTGGAAACACCATATATTTT. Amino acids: CASSLSGVSGNTIYF.

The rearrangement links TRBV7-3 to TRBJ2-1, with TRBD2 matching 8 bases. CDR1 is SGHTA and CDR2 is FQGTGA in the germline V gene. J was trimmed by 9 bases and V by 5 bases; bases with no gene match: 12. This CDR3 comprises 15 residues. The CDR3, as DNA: TGTGCCAGCAGCCCTCCTGAGGGAGCGGGGGTTGAGCAGTTCTTC. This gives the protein CASSPPEGAGVEQFF. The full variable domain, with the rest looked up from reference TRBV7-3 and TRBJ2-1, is GAGVSQTPSNKVTEKGKYVELRCDPISGHTALYWYRQSLGQGPEFLIYFQGTGAADDSGLPNDRFFAVRPEGSVSTLKIQRTERGDSAVYLCASSPPEGAGVEQFFGPGTRLTVL.

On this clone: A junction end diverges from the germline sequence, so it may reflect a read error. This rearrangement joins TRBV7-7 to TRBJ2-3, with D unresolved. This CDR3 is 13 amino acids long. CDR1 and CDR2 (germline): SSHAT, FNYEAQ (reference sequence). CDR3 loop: CASSLTFRDTQYF. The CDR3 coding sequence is TGTGCTAGCAGCTTAACCTTCAGAGATACGCAGTATTTT.

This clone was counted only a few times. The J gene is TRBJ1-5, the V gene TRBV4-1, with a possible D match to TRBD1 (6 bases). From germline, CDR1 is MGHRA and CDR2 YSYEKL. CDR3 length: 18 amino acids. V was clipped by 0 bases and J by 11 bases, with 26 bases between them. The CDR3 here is CASSQDQGPRGAKGAQHF. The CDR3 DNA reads TGCGCCAGCAGCCAAGATCAAGGACCGAGAGGCGCGAAGGGGGCCCAGCATTTT.

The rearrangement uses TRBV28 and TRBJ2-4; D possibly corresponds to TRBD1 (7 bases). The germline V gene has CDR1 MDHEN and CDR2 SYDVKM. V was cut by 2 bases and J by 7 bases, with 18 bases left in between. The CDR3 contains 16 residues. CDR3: CASSLPGAGRGNIQYF. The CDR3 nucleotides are TGTGCCAGCAGTTTACCGGGGGCAGGCAGGGGGAACATTCAGTACTTC.

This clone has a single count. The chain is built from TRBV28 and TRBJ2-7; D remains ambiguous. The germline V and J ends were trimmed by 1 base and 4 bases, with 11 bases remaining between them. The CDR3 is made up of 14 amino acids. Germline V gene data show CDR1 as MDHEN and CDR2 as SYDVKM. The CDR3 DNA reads TGTGCCAGCAGTTTATACCGAGATTTGTACGAGCAGTACTTC. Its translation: CASSLYRDLYEQYF.

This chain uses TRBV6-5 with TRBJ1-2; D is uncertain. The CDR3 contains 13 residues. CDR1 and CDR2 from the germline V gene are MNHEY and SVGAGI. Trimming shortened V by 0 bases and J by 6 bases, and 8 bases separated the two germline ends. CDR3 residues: CASSYSGGDGYTF. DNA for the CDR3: TGTGCCAGCAGTTACTCCGGCGGGGATGGCTACACCTTC.

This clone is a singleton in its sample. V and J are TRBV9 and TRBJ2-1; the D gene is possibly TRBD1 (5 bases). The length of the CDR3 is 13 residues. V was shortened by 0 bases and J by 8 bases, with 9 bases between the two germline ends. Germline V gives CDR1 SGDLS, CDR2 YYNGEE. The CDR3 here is CASSVVQGHEQFF. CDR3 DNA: TGTGCCAGCAGCGTAGTCCAGGGTCATGAGCAGTTCTTC. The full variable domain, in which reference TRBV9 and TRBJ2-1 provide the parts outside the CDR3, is DSGVTQTPKHLITATGQRVTLRCSPRSGDLSVYWYQQSLDQGLQFLIQYYNGEERAKGNILERFSAQQFPDLHSELNLSSLELGDSALYFCASSVVQGHEQFFGPGTRLTVL.

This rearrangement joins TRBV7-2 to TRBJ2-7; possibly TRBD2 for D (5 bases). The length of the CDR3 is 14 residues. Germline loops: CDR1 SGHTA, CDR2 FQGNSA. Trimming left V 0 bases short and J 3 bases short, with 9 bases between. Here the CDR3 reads CASSLALRGYEQYF. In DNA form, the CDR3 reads TGTGCCAGCAGCTTAGCGCTCCGGGGCTACGAGCAGTACTTC.

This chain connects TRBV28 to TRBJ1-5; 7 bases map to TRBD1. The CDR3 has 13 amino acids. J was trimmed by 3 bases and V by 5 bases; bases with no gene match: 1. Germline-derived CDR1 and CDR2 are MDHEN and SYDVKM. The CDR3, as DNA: TGTGCCAGCAGTGGGACAGTCAATCAGCCCCAGCATTTT. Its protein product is CASSGTVNQPQHF.

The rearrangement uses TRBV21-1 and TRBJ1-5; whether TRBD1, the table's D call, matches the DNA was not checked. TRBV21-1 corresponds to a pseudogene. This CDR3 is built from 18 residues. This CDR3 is CASSKVTRTLDSNQPQHF. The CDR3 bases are TGTGCCAGCAGCAAAGTAACCCGGACACTCGATAGCAATCAGCCCCAGCATTTT.

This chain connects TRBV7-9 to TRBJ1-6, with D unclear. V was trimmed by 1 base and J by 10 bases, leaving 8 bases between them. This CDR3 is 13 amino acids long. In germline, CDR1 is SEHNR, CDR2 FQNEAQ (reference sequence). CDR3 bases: TGTGCCAGCAGCTTAGTTGACGGGTCACCCCTCCACTTT. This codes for CASSLVDGSPLHF.

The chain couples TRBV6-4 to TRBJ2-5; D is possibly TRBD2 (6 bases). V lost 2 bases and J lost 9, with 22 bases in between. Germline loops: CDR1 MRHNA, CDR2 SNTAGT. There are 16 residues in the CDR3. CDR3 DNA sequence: TGTGCCAGCAGTGACAACGGGCGGCTAAGTGTAGCGGCCCAGTACTTC. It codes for CASSDNGRLSVAAQYF.

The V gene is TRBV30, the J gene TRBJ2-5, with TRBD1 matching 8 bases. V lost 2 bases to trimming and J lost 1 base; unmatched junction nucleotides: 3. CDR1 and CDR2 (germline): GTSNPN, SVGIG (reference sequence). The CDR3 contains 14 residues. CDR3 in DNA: TGTGCCTGGAGTCGTACAGGGGGCCAAGAGACCCAGTACTTC. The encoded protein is CAWSRTGGQETQYF.

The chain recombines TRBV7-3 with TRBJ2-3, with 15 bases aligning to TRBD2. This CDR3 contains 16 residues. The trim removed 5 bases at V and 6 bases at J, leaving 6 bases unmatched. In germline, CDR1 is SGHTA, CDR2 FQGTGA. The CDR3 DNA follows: TGTGCCAGCAGCCTCCGGACTAGCGGGGGGGCGGATACGCAGTATTTT. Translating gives CASSLRTSGGADTQYF.

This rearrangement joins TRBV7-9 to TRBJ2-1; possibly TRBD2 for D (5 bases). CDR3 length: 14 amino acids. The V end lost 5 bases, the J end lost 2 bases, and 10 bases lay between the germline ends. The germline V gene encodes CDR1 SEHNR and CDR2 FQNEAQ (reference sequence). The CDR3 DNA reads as TGTGCCAGCAGCGCGTCCGGGACCTACAATGAGCAGTTCTTC. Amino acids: CASSASGTYNEQFF.

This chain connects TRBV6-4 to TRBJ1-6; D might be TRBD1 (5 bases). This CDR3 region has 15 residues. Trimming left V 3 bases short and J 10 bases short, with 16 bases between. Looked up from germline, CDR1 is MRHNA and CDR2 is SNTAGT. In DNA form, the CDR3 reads TGTGCCAGCAGTGAGGGACCCGGGAGTCGATCACCCCTCCACTTT. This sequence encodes CASSEGPGSRSPLHF.

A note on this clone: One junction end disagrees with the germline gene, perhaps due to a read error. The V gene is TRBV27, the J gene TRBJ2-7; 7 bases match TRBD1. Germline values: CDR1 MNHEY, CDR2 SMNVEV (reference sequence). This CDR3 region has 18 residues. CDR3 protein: CANSPPASGTVMLYEQYF. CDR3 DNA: TGTGCCAACAGTCCCCCCGCCTCCGGGACAGTTATGCTCTACGAGCAGTACTTC.

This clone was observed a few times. The CDR3, as DNA: TGTGCCAGCAGCCTCGGACTAGCGGGGGGAACCGGGGAGCTGTTTTTT. Its protein product is CASSLGLAGGTGELFF. The V and J genes are TRBV2 and TRBJ2-2; 14 positions match TRBD2. The CDR3 has 16 amino acids. The V gene's germline CDR1 is SNHLY and CDR2 FYNNEI. After removal of 6 bases from V and 5 bases from J, the junction contained 5 bases not matched to a gene.

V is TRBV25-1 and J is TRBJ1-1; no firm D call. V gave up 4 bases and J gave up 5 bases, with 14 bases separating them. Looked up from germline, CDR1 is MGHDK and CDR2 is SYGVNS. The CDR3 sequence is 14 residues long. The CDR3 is CASSGRTGKTEAFF. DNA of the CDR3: TGTGCCAGCAGTGGGCGGACGGGGAAGACTGAAGCTTTCTTT.

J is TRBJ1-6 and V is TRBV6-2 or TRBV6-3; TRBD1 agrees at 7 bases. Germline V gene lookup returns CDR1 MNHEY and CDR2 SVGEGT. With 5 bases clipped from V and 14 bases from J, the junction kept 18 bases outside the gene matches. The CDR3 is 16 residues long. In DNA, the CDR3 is TGTGCCAGCAGTCCCAGGGACAGAGCCCTTGCGAGGACCCTCCACTTT. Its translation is CASSPRDRALARTLHF.

This chain's CDR3 is CASSYPGGNYEQYF. For the CDR3, the DNA is TGTGCCAGCAGTTATCCGGGGGGAAACTACGAGCAGTACTTC. V usage is TRBV6-6 and J usage is TRBJ2-7; the match to TRBD2 covers 7 bases. This CDR3 is 14 amino acids long. V lost 3 bases to trimming and J lost 3 bases; unmatched junction nucleotides: 5. Per germline, CDR1 MNHNY and CDR2 SVGAGI (reference sequence).

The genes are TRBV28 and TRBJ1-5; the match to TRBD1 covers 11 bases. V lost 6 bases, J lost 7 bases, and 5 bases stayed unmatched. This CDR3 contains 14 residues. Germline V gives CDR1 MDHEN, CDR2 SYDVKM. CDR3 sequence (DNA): TGTGCCAGCAGGCCGGGACAGGGGGGACAGCCCCAGCATTTT. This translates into CASRPGQGGQPQHF.

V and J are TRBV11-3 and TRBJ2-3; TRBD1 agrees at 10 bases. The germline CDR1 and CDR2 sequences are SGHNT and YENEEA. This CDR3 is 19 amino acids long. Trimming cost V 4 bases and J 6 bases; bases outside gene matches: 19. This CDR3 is CASSSSRDRGTSRVDTQYF. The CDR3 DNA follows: TGTGCCAGCAGCTCCAGCCGGGACAGGGGTACCTCTCGAGTGGATACGCAGTATTTT.

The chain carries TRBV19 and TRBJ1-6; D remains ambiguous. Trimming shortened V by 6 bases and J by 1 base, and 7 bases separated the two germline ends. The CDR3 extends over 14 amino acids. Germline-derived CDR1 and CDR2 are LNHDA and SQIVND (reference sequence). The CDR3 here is CASRRDSYNSPLHF. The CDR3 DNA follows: TGTGCCAGTAGGAGGGATTCCTATAATTCACCCCTCCACTTT.

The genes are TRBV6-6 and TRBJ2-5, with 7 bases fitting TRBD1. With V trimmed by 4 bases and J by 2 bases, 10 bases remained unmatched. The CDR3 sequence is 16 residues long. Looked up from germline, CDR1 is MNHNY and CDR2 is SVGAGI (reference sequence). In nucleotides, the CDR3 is TGTGCCAGCAGTTGGGGGCCTCGGGACAGTCAAGAGACCCAGTACTTC. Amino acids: CASSWGPRDSQETQYF.